These 32 T cell receptor beta chains were all obtained from the same sample, sequenced in a study of human T cells and chemical hapten exposure. As to time point: patch test 3, about 24 weeks after DPC sensitization. The treatment: therapeutic diphenylcyclopropenone sensitization with weekly scalp DPC. TCRdb redid the calling of the RACE reads with MiXCR, one entry per CDR3 protein. The sample carries 150,000 to 200,000 distinct CDR3 sequences, about 27% recorded once. The sample here was whole blood, taken in connection with sensitization to the hapten diphenylcyclopropenone (DPC). The receptors were gathered from a woman aged 18-29 years with alopecia areata. Some clones in this sample may be carry-over from other donors' samples.

The rearrangement joins TRBV29-1 to TRBJ2-1, with D unclear. The CDR3 runs 13 residues. Trimming cost V 7 bases and J 0 bases, with 10 bases left between them. CDR1 is SQVTM and CDR2 is ANQGSEA in the germline V gene. This chain's CDR3 is CSAARSSYNEQFF. In nucleotides, the CDR3 is TGCAGCGCGGCGAGGAGCTCCTACAATGAGCAGTTCTTC.

This clonotype was picked up a small number of times. This chain uses TRBV20-1 with TRBJ2-7, with a possible D match to TRBD2 (6 bases). V lost 6 bases and J lost 4, with 16 bases in between. CDR1 DFQATT and CDR2 SNEGSKA come from the germline V gene (reference sequence). The CDR3 spans 13 residues. CDR3 residues: CSAPRDSGYEQYF. CDR3 DNA sequence: TGCAGTGCCCCCCGGGATAGCGGTTACGAGCAGTACTTC.

The chain carries TRBV20-1 and TRBJ2-1, with 7 bases identical to TRBD2. The CDR3 spans 13 residues. V dropped 3 bases and J dropped 7; count of bases not matched to a gene: 6. From germline, CDR1 is DFQATT and CDR2 SNEGSKA (reference sequence). Written as DNA, the CDR3 is TGCAGTGCTAGCGGGGGGAAACTGAATGAGCAGTTCTTC. It yields the protein CSASGGKLNEQFF.

This rearrangement joins TRBV24-1 to TRBJ2-1; 11 bases map to TRBD2. V shed 1 base and J 9 bases; nucleotides not matched to a gene: 4. Germline V CDR1 and CDR2: KGHDR, SFDVKD. This CDR3 comprises 15 residues. The DNA of the CDR3 is TGTGCCACCAGTGATTTTAGCGGGGGGGCGGGTGAGCAGTTCTTC. Its protein is CATSDFSGGAGEQFF.

The rearrangement links TRBV5-1 to TRBJ2-2, with D possibly TRBD1 on 6 matching bases. This CDR3 region has 15 residues. From germline, CDR1 is SGHRS and CDR2 YFSETQ. V lost 5 bases and J 6 bases, leaving 17 bases between the germline ends. CDR3 coding DNA: TGCGCCAGCAGGTCGGGACAAGACCCCTCCGGGGAGCTGTTTTTT. Protein: CASRSGQDPSGELFF.

The rearrangement uses TRBV6-5 and TRBJ2-7, with 8 bases aligning to TRBD2. The germline gives CDR1 MNHEY, CDR2 SVGAGI. CDR3 length: 12 residues. Losses at the gene ends were 7 bases for V and 1 base for J; bases not matched to a gene: 0. The CDR3 coding sequence is TGTGCCAGCACTAGCGGGTCCTACGAGCAGTACTTC. It is translated as CASTSGSYEQYF.

The sample holds a few counts of this clonotype. The J gene is TRBJ2-3, the V gene TRBV29-1; 7 nucleotides line up with TRBD1. The CDR3 totals 14 residues. The trim removed 7 bases at V and 2 bases at J, leaving 9 bases unmatched. Looked up from germline, CDR1 is SQVTM and CDR2 is ANQGSEA. The CDR3 spells CSAPRQGSTDTQYF. The CDR3 coding sequence is TGCAGCGCTCCTCGACAGGGCTCCACAGATACGCAGTATTTT.

The genes are TRBV24-1 and TRBJ2-3; D gene unclear. Germline V gives CDR1 KGHDR, CDR2 SFDVKD. V lost 6 bases and J lost 2, with 11 bases in between. CDR3 length equals 14 residues. CDR3 sequence reads: CATSIYGTTDTQYF. The CDR3 DNA reads as TGTGCCACCAGTATCTACGGAACCACAGATACGCAGTATTTT.

In its sample, this clonotype was seen a few times. This chain uses TRBV29-1 with TRBJ2-5; D uncertain. Per germline, CDR1 SQVTM and CDR2 ANQGSEA. The CDR3 is made up of 13 amino acids. Trimming took off 0 bases at V and 2 bases at J, with 7 bases between the two ends. The CDR3 region is CSVEDPEQETQYF. The DNA for the CDR3 is TGCAGCGTTGAAGACCCCGAGCAAGAGACCCAGTACTTC.

The CDR3 here is CASSPADEQFF. The CDR3 coding sequence is TGTGCCAGCAGCCCCGCGGATGAGCAGTTCTTC. This chain uses TRBV11-2 with TRBJ2-1; D ambiguous. The CDR3 totals 11 residues. Germline CDR1 is SGHAT and CDR2 is FQNNGV. The germline V and J ends were trimmed by 5 bases and 8 bases, with 7 bases remaining between them.

The chain carries TRBV10-3 and TRBJ2-3; TRBD2 aligns across 10 bases. Trimming cost V 7 bases and J 3 bases; bases outside gene matches: 1. Looked up from germline, CDR1 is ENHRY and CDR2 is SYGVKD. The CDR3 has 13 residues. The CDR3 is CAITLAGTDTQYF. DNA for the CDR3: TGTGCCATCACACTAGCGGGGACAGATACGCAGTATTTT.

This chain links TRBV9 with TRBJ1-2; unclear D gene. The germline V and J ends were trimmed by 3 bases and 6 bases, with 6 bases remaining between them. CDR1 is SGDLS and CDR2 is YYNGEE in the germline V gene. CDR3 length: 11 amino acids. DNA of the CDR3: TGTGCCAGCAGCGCGGCCAATGGCTACACCTTC. This translates into CASSAANGYTF.

This clonotype was recorded a few times. This chain uses TRBV5-1 with TRBJ2-3; 10 nucleotides align to TRBD1. The CDR3 spans 19 residues. Germline V gene lookup returns CDR1 SGHRS and CDR2 YFSETQ. Trimming took 3 bases from V and 0 from J; bases not matched to a gene: 13. The CDR3 DNA reads as TGCGCCAGCAGCTCCGGACCGGGACAGGGGTATCCTAGCACAGATACGCAGTATTTT. Amino acids: CASSSGPGQGYPSTDTQYF.

This clonotype was recorded a few times. V is TRBV7-2 and J is TRBJ2-7, with a tentative D call TRBD1 (7 bases). Germline V gives CDR1 SGHTA, CDR2 FQGNSA. V shed 1 base and J shed 2 bases, with 12 bases lying between them. This CDR3 has 15 amino acids. The CDR3 loop is CASSLVAGQTYEQYF. The CDR3 region has the DNA TGTGCCAGCAGCTTAGTCGCGGGACAGACCTACGAGCAGTACTTC.

The chain's CDR3 is CASSSVHDLNTEAFF. CDR3 nucleotide sequence: TGTGCCAGCAGCTCCGTACACGATCTGAACACTGAAGCTTTCTTT. The chain couples TRBV7-9 to TRBJ1-1; D not certain. The ends were cut back, 4 bases at V and 0 bases at J, with 12 bases in the middle. Germline V gene sequence: CDR1 SEHNR, CDR2 FQNEAQ (reference sequence). There are 15 residues in the CDR3.

This clonotype appeared a single time. The junction differs from germline at one of its ends, possibly a read error. CDR3 sequence (DNA): TGCGCCGGCAGCCAAAAACTAGTCTATGAGCAGTTCTTC. The encoded protein is CAGSQKLVYEQFF. The chain uses TRBV4-3 and TRBJ2-1; possibly TRBD2 for D (5 bases). This CDR3 contains 13 residues. Germline CDR1 is LGHNA and CDR2 is YSLEER.

This clonotype was seen a few times. The genes are TRBV27 and TRBJ2-7; the match to TRBD1 covers 12 bases. CDR3 length equals 15 residues. V lost 0 bases, J lost 7 bases, and 4 bases stayed unmatched. In germline, CDR1 is MNHEY, CDR2 SMNVEV (reference sequence). Here the CDR3 DNA reads TGTGCCAGCAGTTTATCGGGACAGGGGGCGCGGGAGCAGTACTTC. Its translation is CASSLSGQGAREQYF.

This sequence joins TRBV7-2 and TRBJ2-7, with TRBD1 matching 7 bases. The J segment lost 3 bases and the V segment lost 5 bases, leaving 7 bases of the junction unmatched. Germline-derived CDR1 and CDR2 are SGHTA and FQGNSA. The CDR3 is made up of 14 amino acids. The CDR3 region is CASSKQGSVYEQYF. The CDR3 DNA follows: TGTGCCAGCAGCAAACAGGGGTCGGTCTACGAGCAGTACTTC. The variable domain in full, with the rest retrieved from reference TRBV7-2 and TRBJ2-7, is GAGVSQSPSNKVTEKGKDVELRCDPISGHTALYWYRQSLGQGLEFLIYFQGNSAPDKSGLPSDRFSAERTGGSVSTLTIQRTQQEDSAVYLCASSKQGSVYEQYFGPGTRLTVT.

The J gene is TRBJ1-5, the V gene TRBV3-1; D is uncertain. The CDR3 covers 14 residues. Germline V CDR1 and CDR2: LGHDT, YNNKEL (reference sequence). V was cut by 1 base and J by 2 bases, with 6 bases left in between. The CDR3: CASSQGSGNQPQHF. CDR3 DNA: TGTGCCAGCAGCCAAGGGTCCGGCAATCAGCCCCAGCATTTT.

The rearrangement links TRBV29-1 to TRBJ2-1; the D is unclear. The CDR3 has 12 amino acids. Trimming removed 4 bases from V and 9 bases from J, with 13 bases in between. CDR1 and CDR2 (germline): SQVTM, ANQGSEA. CDR3 DNA: TGCAGCGTTGGCCCCCCGATGGGTGAGCAGTTCTTC. Residues: CSVGPPMGEQFF.

The rearrangement joins TRBV29-1 to TRBJ2-2; D uncertain. V shed 1 base and J shed 0 bases, with 9 bases lying between them. CDR3 length: 15 amino acids. Per the germline V gene, CDR1 is SQVTM and CDR2 is ANQGSEA. Written as DNA, the CDR3 is TGCAGCGTTGAAGTGACGTCGGCGAACACCGGGGAGCTGTTTTTT. This codes for CSVEVTSANTGELFF.

This clonotype occurred a few times. This CDR3 reads CASSQDWAGSYEQYF. The CDR3 DNA reads TGCGCCAGCAGCCAAGATTGGGCGGGGTCCTACGAGCAGTACTTC. The chain carries TRBV4-3 and TRBJ2-7; possible D gene TRBD2, 6 bases. V was shortened by 0 bases and J by 1 base, with 10 bases between the two germline ends. The CDR3 is made up of 15 amino acids. In germline, CDR1 is LGHNA, CDR2 YSLEER.

This clonotype has more than one count but fewer than ten. This sequence joins TRBV2 and TRBJ2-3, with 9 nucleotides matching TRBD1. This CDR3 comprises 15 residues. Germline CDR1 reads SNHLY; CDR2 reads FYNNEI. J gave up 6 bases and V 5 bases, and 9 bases lay outside the gene matches. CDR3 sequence reads: CASSFSGTGSDTQYF. CDR3 DNA: TGTGCCAGCAGTTTCTCCGGGACAGGGTCGGATACGCAGTATTTT.

This clonotype appeared many times. This chain uses TRBV29-1 with TRBJ1-1; D call uncertain. Per the germline V gene, CDR1 is SQVTM and CDR2 is ANQGSEA. The germline V and J ends were trimmed by 4 bases and 4 bases, with 10 bases remaining between them. The CDR3 consists of 12 residues. The CDR3 nucleotides read TGCAGCGTTGCGGACGGTAGCACTGAAGCTTTCTTT. Its protein is CSVADGSTEAFF. Using reference TRBV29-1 and TRBJ1-1 for the parts outside the CDR3, the full variable domain is SAVISQKPSRDICQRGTSLTIQCQVDSQVTMMFWYRQQPGQSLTLIATANQGSEATYESGFVIDKFPISRPNLTFSTLTVSNMSPEDSSIYLCSVADGSTEAFFGQGTRLTVV.

The V gene is TRBV9, the J gene TRBJ1-6; D unclear. V lost 1 base, J lost 7 bases, and 3 bases lay in between. Per germline, CDR1 SGDLS and CDR2 YYNGEE. This CDR3 has 12 residues. In DNA, the CDR3 is TGTGCCAGCAGCGTAAGAAATTCACCCCTCCACTTT. This codes for CASSVRNSPLHF.

This clonotype was recorded once. The rearrangement links TRBV29-1 to TRBJ1-3, with 7 bases aligning to TRBD1. The V and J ends lost 2 bases and 4 bases, in that order; junction bases with no gene match: 2. CDR1 SQVTM and CDR2 ANQGSEA come from the germline V gene. The CDR3 contains 13 residues. CDR3 in amino acids: CSVESTGGNTIYF. Here the CDR3 DNA reads TGCAGCGTTGAATCGACAGGGGGAAACACCATATATTTT.

This clonotype was observed a few times. This chain links TRBV28 with TRBJ1-5; maybe TRBD1 (5 bases). This CDR3 contains 13 residues. Germline CDR1 reads MDHEN; CDR2 reads SYDVKM. V gave up 4 bases and J gave up 3 bases, with 7 bases separating them. DNA of the CDR3: TGTGCCAGCAGTTCAGGGAACAATCAGCCCCAGCATTTT. This sequence encodes CASSSGNNQPQHF.

This rearrangement joins TRBV24-1 to TRBJ2-1; 9 bases are a match to TRBD2. The CDR3 is made up of 13 amino acids. The J segment lost 8 bases and the V segment lost 4 bases, leaving 2 bases of the junction unmatched. From germline, CDR1 is KGHDR and CDR2 SFDVKD. CDR3 in DNA: TGTGCCACCAGTGACGGCGGGAGGGATGAGCAGTTCTTC. This gives the protein CATSDGGRDEQFF.

This clonotype was seen a few times. The chain links TRBV19 to TRBJ2-2, with a tentative D call TRBD2 (5 bases). This CDR3 spans 13 amino acids. Per the germline V gene, CDR1 is LNHDA and CDR2 is SQIVND (reference sequence). The V end was cut by 6 bases, the J end by 8 bases, with 13 bases between. This chain's CDR3 is CASRSTGSGELFF. In DNA form, the CDR3 reads TGTGCCAGTAGGAGTACGGGGTCGGGGGAGCTGTTTTTT.

This clonotype was counted a few times. V gene TRBV18 combines with J gene TRBJ2-5; possibly TRBD1 for D (6 bases). CDR1 and CDR2 from the germline V gene are KGHSH and LQKENI. The CDR3 consists of 14 residues. V was cut by 2 bases and J by 2 bases, with 9 bases left in between. The CDR3 sequence: CASSPWDKQETQYF. The CDR3 DNA is TGTGCCAGCTCACCATGGGACAAGCAAGAGACCCAGTACTTC.

The sample holds a few counts of this clonotype. V and J are TRBV7-2 and TRBJ2-3; TRBD2 agrees at 7 bases. Losses at the gene ends were 7 bases for V and 4 bases for J; bases not matched to a gene: 20. Germline V gene lookup returns CDR1 SGHTA and CDR2 FQGNSA. The CDR3 spans 18 residues. This CDR3 is CASTAPLSGGGPADTQYF. The CDR3 DNA reads as TGTGCCAGCACCGCCCCCCTGTCTGGCGGGGGTCCGGCAGATACGCAGTATTTT.

This clonotype was seen a few times. CDR3 coding DNA: TGCGCCAGCAGCTTAATCCTAGGAGAACTCTACAATGAGCAGTTCTTC. Encoded protein: CASSLILGELYNEQFF. The chain links TRBV5-1 to TRBJ2-1; D unresolved. Germline lookup yields CDR1 SGHRS and CDR2 YFSETQ. Trimming removed 2 bases at V and 3 bases at J, with 15 bases between. This CDR3 is built from 16 residues.